A selection of T cell receptor beta chains follows, all from one sample in a study of blood T cell repertoires in COVID-19. Assay: immunoSEQ multiplex PCR; the TCRdb copy retains only in-frame clones and omits some. The sample consists of approximately 200,000 clones, around 90% of them appearing once. Sequenced input: PBMCs or T cells enriched from blood (not recorded which). The receptor set was obtained from a man younger than 45 in a cohort exposed to, infected with or recovered from COVID-19 (not recorded which). Each CDR3 is given without its conserved first and last residue. Fields, in order: J gene, V gene, CDR3 protein.

J: TRBJ1-5
V: TRBV27
CDR3: ASSFRAGMNQPQH

J: TRBJ2-1
V: TRBV20-1
CDR3: SAWRGNEQF

J: TRBJ1-1
V: TRBV20-1
CDR3: SPSQGRLGTEAF

J: TRBJ2-3
V: TRBV7-9
CDR3: ASSPGTSGRMTDTQY

J: TRBJ2-3
V: TRBV5-1
CDR3: ASSPGLALVTDTQY

J: TRBJ2-5
V: TRBV7-2
CDR3: ASTRTASRETQY

J: TRBJ2-7
V: TRBV28
CDR3: ASQTSGYEQY

J: TRBJ2-1
V: TRBV6-4
CDR3: ASSDNSAGHNEQF

J: TRBJ1-4
V: TRBV7-6
CDR3: ASSPRTGGHEKLF

J: TRBJ2-3
V: TRBV28
CDR3: ASSLVQGALDTQY

J: TRBJ1-5
V: TRBV18
CDR3: ASSPSTETSNQPQH

J: TRBJ2-7
V: TRBV7-8
CDR3: ASSSWDTRQY

J: TRBJ2-5
V: TRBV27
CDR3: ASSSGTTSPFETQY

J: TRBJ2-1
V: TRBV28
CDR3: ASSNRDTMYNEQF

J: TRBJ2-1
V: TRBV5-1
CDR3: ASSWTSGAYNEQF

J: TRBJ2-3
V: TRBV10-2
CDR3: ASSESPLAGDTQY

J: TRBJ1-1
V: TRBV14
CDR3: ASSVRTGPNTEAF

J: TRBJ1-5
V: TRBV13
CDR3: ASSLGTGPEPQH

J: TRBJ2-1
V: TRBV7-3
CDR3: ASSSQPGLAFNEQF

J: TRBJ2-1
V: TRBV2
CDR3: ASSSGAGFADEQF

J: TRBJ2-3
V: TRBV5-1
CDR3: ASSSRQGMIADTQY

J: TRBJ2-2
V: TRBV9
CDR3: ASSEFRTNTGELF

J: TRBJ1-1
V: TRBV4-3
CDR3: ASSQDTDGPYMNTEAF

J: TRBJ2-1
V: TRBV12-3/TRBV12-4
CDR3: ASSRTTRQF

J: TRBJ1-5
V: TRBV10-1
CDR3: ASSSDRSHQPQH

J: TRBJ2-5
V: TRBV7-9
CDR3: ASSSTGGVTQY

J: TRBJ1-1
V: TRBV12-5
CDR3: ASGPVGEAF

J: TRBJ1-1
V: TRBV27
CDR3: ASSLSNREAV

J: TRBJ2-3
V: TRBV9
CDR3: ASSETGTLSTDTQY

J: TRBJ1-6
V: TRBV28
CDR3: ASSFRGPGALH

J: TRBJ2-7
V: TRBV7-8
CDR3: ASSLAHPSRTSVYGQY

J: TRBJ1-4
V: TRBV5-1
CDR3: ASSFGGAGNEKLF

J: TRBJ2-7
V: TRBV9
CDR3: ASSVGSGSSYEQY

J: TRBJ1-2
V: TRBV5-1
CDR3: ASRKGGGYT

J: TRBJ1-5
V: TRBV28
CDR3: ASSLDRNQPQH

J: TRBJ1-2
V: TRBV27
CDR3: ASSPGTVASYT

J: TRBJ2-5
V: TRBV5-1
CDR3: ASSLQLTGGIGETQY

J: TRBJ2-7
V: TRBV11-3
CDR3: ASSFQTGAIYEQY

J: TRBJ1-4
V: TRBV1
CDR3: TSSHAPDGRRDEKLF

J: TRBJ2-5
V: TRBV6-5
CDR3: ASSYFGTSGQETQY

J: TRBJ1-2
V: TRBV12-5
CDR3: ASGETPPGYLNGYT

J: TRBJ1-5
V: TRBV24-1
CDR3: ATAAVNSNQPQH

J: TRBJ1-1
V: TRBV4-3
CDR3: ASSQDQQGLTEAF

J: TRBJ1-1
V: TRBV11-2
CDR3: ASSLRLMNTEAF

J: TRBJ1-1
V: TRBV5-1
CDR3: ASSLARVTEAF

J: TRBJ1-4
V: TRBV28
CDR3: ASSYGGSNEKLF

J: TRBJ1-3
V: TRBV7-2
CDR3: ASSLWPTGFLSGNTIY

J: TRBJ2-5
V: TRBV5-6
CDR3: ASSLAATSGRAQETQY

J: TRBJ1-5
V: TRBV19
CDR3: ASLGQGLHQPQH

J: TRBJ1-1
V: TRBV2
CDR3: ASRGGRLNTEAF

J: TRBJ2-3
V: TRBV5-1
CDR3: ASSLATSGRTDTQY

J: TRBJ2-6
V: TRBV7-6
CDR3: ASSSRVGVAGANVLT

J: TRBJ2-5
V: TRBV20-1
CDR3: SASSGEKTQY

J: TRBJ1-2
V: TRBV5-4
CDR3: ASSLGQGTGYT